The 21 T cell receptor beta chains reported below all come from one sample, sequenced in a study of blood T cell repertoires in COVID-19. Data came from immunoSEQ multiplex PCR; TCRdb stores just in-frame clones and leaves some out. The sample contains roughly 100,000 clones, 81% of which appear only once. Specimen: peripheral blood. The origin of the receptors is an elderly man with acute or convalescent COVID-19.

This clone was counted only a few times. The rearrangement uses TRBV4-2 and TRBJ2-3; TRBD2 agrees at 15 bases. This CDR3 has 16 residues. Germline V lookup: CDR1 LGHNA, CDR2 YNFKEQ. The V and J ends lost 4 bases and 5 bases, in that order; junction bases with no gene match: 4. The CDR3 sequence is CASSPGLAGGEDTQYF. Written as DNA, the CDR3 is TGTGCCAGCAGCCCGGGACTAGCGGGAGGAGAAGATACGCAGTATTTT.

The rearrangement uses TRBV29-1 and TRBJ2-1; 16 bases map to TRBD2. V shed 4 bases, J shed 7 bases, and the junction held 7 bases outside the gene matches. There are 16 residues in the CDR3. Germline assignment: CDR1 SQVTM and CDR2 ANQGSEA. CDR3 protein: CSVAGTSGRAGNEQFF. The CDR3 DNA reads TGCAGCGTTGCCGGGACTAGCGGGAGGGCGGGTAATGAGCAGTTCTTC.

The V and J genes are TRBV28 and TRBJ2-7; TRBD2 matches at 10 bases. The germline CDR1 and CDR2 sequences are MDHEN and SYDVKM. The CDR3 is 15 amino acids. The V and J ends lost 4 bases and 4 bases, in that order; junction bases with no gene match: 7. The CDR3 region is CASSSRTSGTYEQYF. Written as DNA, the CDR3 is TGTGCCAGCAGTTCTAGGACTAGCGGTACGTACGAGCAGTACTTC.

The rearrangement joins TRBV5-6 to TRBJ1-5; D gene uncertain. The CDR3 sequence is 14 residues long. CDR1 and CDR2 (germline): SGHDT, YYEEEE. Trimming cost V 2 bases and J 0 bases, with 6 bases left between them. Here the CDR3 reads CASSFGYSNQPQHF. In DNA form, the CDR3 reads TGTGCCAGCAGCTTCGGTTATAGCAATCAGCCCCAGCATTTT.

The chain links TRBV18 to TRBJ1-6, with D possibly TRBD1 on 5 matching bases. V was cut by 4 bases and J by 9 bases, with 19 bases left in between. From germline, CDR1 is KGHSH and CDR2 LQKENI. This CDR3 is built from 16 residues. In nucleotides, the CDR3 is TGTGCCAGCTCACAAGGTCTCAGGGAAATAAGTTCACCCCTCCACTTT. Translated: CASSQGLREISSPLHF.

The V call is TRBV19, the J call TRBJ1-6, with D possibly matching TRBD1 (6 bases). Germline lookup yields CDR1 LNHDA and CDR2 SQIVND (reference sequence). Trimming removed 5 bases at V and 3 bases at J, with 11 bases between. The CDR3 extends over 15 amino acids. The CDR3 spells CASSGGQNYNSPLHF. The CDR3 DNA reads as TGTGCCAGTAGTGGAGGACAGAACTATAATTCACCCCTCCACTTT.

The chain couples TRBV5-8 to TRBJ2-1; D is perhaps TRBD1 (5 bases). V gave up 8 bases and J gave up 0 bases, with 12 bases separating them. The CDR3 is made up of 14 amino acids. The germline V gene encodes CDR1 SGHTS and CDR2 YDEGEE. CDR3 protein: CASVRANSYNEQFF. The CDR3 DNA follows: TGTGCCAGTGTCAGGGCAAACTCCTACAATGAGCAGTTCTTC.

CDR3 DNA: TGTGCCAGCTCACTCTCGACAGGGATTAATTCACCCCTCCACTTT. Its translation is CASSLSTGINSPLHF. V gene TRBV18 combines with J gene TRBJ1-6; 7 positions match TRBD1. The V and J ends lost 4 bases and 6 bases, in that order; junction bases with no gene match: 6. This CDR3 region has 15 residues. Germline loops: CDR1 KGHSH, CDR2 LQKENI.

This chain uses TRBV5-1 with TRBJ1-1; TRBD1 agrees at 7 bases. The ends lost 0 bases at V and 2 bases at J; junction bases unmatched: 7. The germline V gene has CDR1 SGHRS and CDR2 YFSETQ. The CDR3 extends over 16 amino acids. Here the CDR3 reads CASSLARDSRNTEAFF. Here the CDR3 DNA reads TGCGCCAGCAGCTTGGCCAGGGACAGCCGAAACACTGAAGCTTTCTTT.

This clone was observed a few times. The chain couples TRBV2 to TRBJ2-1, with D possibly TRBD1 on 5 matching bases. CDR1 and CDR2 from the germline V gene are SNHLY and FYNNEI. The V end lost 4 bases, the J end lost 8 bases, and 6 bases lay between the germline ends. The CDR3 has 11 amino acids. This CDR3 reads CASSARDEQFF. For the CDR3, the DNA is TGTGCCAGCAGTGCCAGGGATGAGCAGTTCTTC.

The genes are TRBV5-1 and TRBJ1-3; maybe TRBD1 (5 bases). The CDR3 covers 15 residues. Trimming pared 6 bases from V and 4 bases from J, leaving 17 bases between. CDR1 is SGHRS, CDR2 YFSETQ, per germline. CDR3 region: CASMGEGTRGNTIYF. CDR3 in DNA: TGCGCCAGCATGGGGGAGGGAACGCGAGGAAACACCATATATTTT.

This clone was seen more than once but under ten times. This chain uses TRBV5-1 with TRBJ1-1, with D unclear. CDR3 length equals 14 residues. The germline V gene has CDR1 SGHRS and CDR2 YFSETQ. Trimming took 3 bases from V and 1 from J, leaving 10 bases between them. The CDR3 spells CASSWSGSNTEAFF. The CDR3, as DNA: TGCGCCAGCAGCTGGTCGGGGTCGAACACTGAAGCTTTCTTT.

The chain combines TRBV5-5 with TRBJ1-1; D perhaps matches TRBD1 (5 bases). Germline V gene lookup returns CDR1 SGHKS and CDR2 YYEKEE (reference sequence). With 2 bases removed from V and 1 base from J, the gap between germline ends came to 9 bases. The CDR3 is made up of 14 amino acids. This CDR3 reads CASSFLTGNTEAFF. The CDR3 nucleotides are TGTGCCAGCAGCTTTTTAACAGGGAACACTGAAGCTTTCTTT.

This chain links TRBV5-5 with TRBJ1-1, with D possibly being TRBD1 (6 bases). The CDR3 is made up of 13 amino acids. V lost 6 bases, J lost 1 base, and 10 bases lay in between. Looked up from germline, CDR1 is SGHKS and CDR2 is YYEKEE (reference sequence). CDR3 region: CASKGDGNTEAFF. The CDR3 DNA follows: TGTGCCAGCAAGGGGGACGGGAACACTGAAGCTTTCTTT. The variable domain in full, completed from reference TRBV5-5 and TRBJ1-1, reads DAGVTQSPTHLIKTRGQQVTLRCSPISGHKSVSWYQQVLGQGPQFIFQYYEKEERGRGNFPDRFSARQFPNYSSELNVNALLLGDSALYLCASKGDGNTEAFFGQGTRLTVV.

This chain uses TRBV2 with TRBJ2-2; no definite D call. The CDR3 loop spans 12 amino acids. Germline V gene data show CDR1 as SNHLY and CDR2 as FYNNEI. Trimming cost V 4 bases and J 6 bases, with 6 bases left between them. DNA of the CDR3: TGTGCCAGCAGTGGCGAAGCCGGGGAGCTGTTTTTT. It encodes CASSGEAGELFF.

The chain joins TRBV3-1 (or the pseudogene TRBV3-2) to TRBJ2-1; 8 bases are a match to TRBD2. The CDR3 extends over 16 amino acids. The ends lost 1 base at V and 6 bases at J; junction bases unmatched: 8. Germline-derived CDR1 and CDR2 are LGHDT and YNNKEL (reference sequence). The CDR3 reads CASSQAVTSVTNEQFF. The CDR3 DNA is TGTGCCAGCAGCCAAGCGGTGACTAGCGTAACCAATGAGCAGTTCTTC.

J is TRBJ2-7 and V is TRBV5-4, with 8 bases fitting TRBD1. There are 15 residues in the CDR3. Per germline, CDR1 SGHNT and CDR2 YYREEE (reference sequence). Unmatched junction bases numbered 3, after V lost 0 bases and J lost 1 base. In DNA, the CDR3 is TGTGCCAGCAGCTTGGGACAGGGGCTTTCCTACGAGCAGTACTTC. This gives the protein CASSLGQGLSYEQYF.

The rearrangement uses TRBV10-3 and TRBJ1-2; tentatively, D is TRBD1 (6 bases). The CDR3 extends over 14 amino acids. Germline CDR1 and CDR2: ENHRY and SYGVKD. The V and J ends lost 6 bases and 3 bases respectively, with 14 bases between them. CDR3 region: CAISAQAGDYGYTF. The CDR3 DNA reads as TGTGCCATCAGCGCCCAGGCAGGGGACTATGGCTACACCTTC.

The chain has TRBV7-2 and TRBJ2-3; 10 positions agree with TRBD1. From germline, CDR1 is SGHTA and CDR2 FQGNSA. CDR3 length: 16 amino acids. V lost 6 bases and J lost 2; bases outside the gene matches: 8. CDR3 in amino acids: CASSSRTGGLTDTQYF. The CDR3 bases are TGTGCCAGCAGTTCTCGGACAGGGGGGCTCACAGATACGCAGTATTTT.

The chain recombines TRBV6-2 or TRBV6-3 with TRBJ2-1, with a possible D match to TRBD1 (5 bases). This CDR3 has 14 amino acids. V lost 5 bases to trimming and J lost 1 base, with 9 bases between them. The germline CDR1 and CDR2 sequences are MNHEY and SVGEGT. CDR3 DNA sequence: TGTGCCAGCAGTGACAGTATGTCCTACAATGAGCAGTTCTTC. This gives the protein CASSDSMSYNEQFF.

In regard to this clone: A far more abundant clone sits one base away, making this likely a read error. The CDR3 sequence: CASSSQGAYEQYF. The CDR3 DNA sequence: TGTGCCAGCAGTTCCCAGGGGGCCTACGAGCAGTACTTC. This chain uses TRBV6-5 with TRBJ2-7; 7 bases align to TRBD1. Trimming removed 4 bases from V and 2 bases from J; junction bases left unmatched: 2. CDR1 is MNHEY and CDR2 is SVGAGI in the germline V gene. This CDR3 has 13 residues.